The 4 T cell receptor beta chains reported below all come from one sample, sequenced in a study of a mutant IDH1 vaccine in newly diagnosed glioma. Clones were sequenced by immunoSEQ multiplex PCR, and TCRdb holds only the in-frame ones, with some missing. The data contain around 26,000 clones, about 92% of them seen just once; the ten biggest clones take up around 1.2%. Time point specified: baseline, week 1 (first vaccination visit). Treatment meaning: pre-vaccination baseline after standard-of-care therapy. Material: PBMCs, obtained from a glioma patient treated with radiotherapy, temozolomide or both. These receptors were taken from a man between 35 and 55 years old with glioma.

This rearrangement joins TRBV4-1 to TRBJ1-2; D is ambiguous. Germline loops: CDR1 MGHRA, CDR2 YSYEKL. This CDR3 contains 13 residues. V was shortened by 2 bases and J by 4 bases, with 8 bases between the two germline ends. The CDR3 spells CASSQRTAYGYTF. The DNA for the CDR3 is TGCGCCAGCAGCCAAAGGACGGCCTATGGCTACACCTTC.

The gene calls are TRBV5-6 and TRBJ1-1, with 8 bases identical to TRBD1. The CDR3 runs to 14 residues. The ends lost 4 bases at V and 1 base at J; junction bases unmatched: 3. Germline V lookup: CDR1 SGHDT, CDR2 YYEEEE. The CDR3 loop reads CASSPQGANTEAFF. For the CDR3, the DNA is TGTGCCAGCAGCCCCCAGGGGGCGAACACTGAAGCTTTCTTT.

V is TRBV4-3 and J is TRBJ2-1, with D perhaps matching TRBD2 (6 bases). Deletions cut 0 bases from V and 2 bases from J, with 8 bases between. The V gene's germline CDR1 is LGHNA and CDR2 YSLEER. The CDR3 spans 15 residues. The CDR3 DNA reads TGCGCCAGCAGCCAAGACAGGGAGGCCTACAATGAGCAGTTCTTC. As protein: CASSQDREAYNEQFF.

The CDR3 bases are TGTGCCAGCAGCCTCCGGTCTGGGCGGCACAATGAGCAGTTCTTC. Translating it yields CASSLRSGRHNEQFF. The chain combines TRBV7-9 with TRBJ2-1; D is uncertain. Germline values: CDR1 SEHNR, CDR2 FQNEAQ (reference sequence). The ends were cut back, 5 bases at V and 5 bases at J, with 16 bases in the middle. The CDR3 length is 15 residues.